These T cell receptor beta chains were read from a single sample in a study of blood T cell repertoires in COVID-19. TCRdb's copy holds only in-frame clones and misses some; the assay was immunoSEQ multiplex PCR. This table has around 260,000 clones, approximately 88% appearing once. The sample taken for sequencing was peripheral blood. All receptors derive from a woman aged 70-85 years with COVID-19, enrolled during active disease. Each CDR3 is given without its conserved first and last residue. The D gene is left open where the match is weak.

J gene	V gene	D gene	CDR3 protein
TRBJ1-1	TRBV19	TRBD1	ASSRLPGQSNTEAF
TRBJ2-3	TRBV2	.	ASSTGYTDTQY
TRBJ2-7	TRBV5-4	TRBD2	ASSLVFPGRAYEQY
TRBJ1-5	TRBV25-1	.	ASSEPGDNQPQH
TRBJ1-3	TRBV28	.	ASSSGQSGNTIY
TRBJ1-4	TRBV2	.	ASGGGAEEKLF
TRBJ1-2	TRBV19	TRBD1	ASSMGQGANYGYT
TRBJ2-3	TRBV3-1/TRBV3-2	TRBD2	ASSQGSGFTDTQY
TRBJ1-2	TRBV7-6	TRBD1	ASSSIPGQGEDGGYT
TRBJ2-1	TRBV29-1	TRBD2	SGTSGGDNEQF
TRBJ1-3	TRBV3-1/TRBV3-2	.	ASSQEAGGVSGNTIY
TRBJ2-7	TRBV2	TRBD1	ASSAFLSWTGLYEQY
TRBJ2-3	TRBV4-1	.	ASSQFQRLSTDTQY
TRBJ1-6	TRBV19	.	ASSAGGSPLH
TRBJ1-4	TRBV9	TRBD1	ASSPDRVTTNEKLF
TRBJ2-3	TRBV7-8	.	ASSHSRTDTQY
TRBJ2-7	TRBV6-5	TRBD1	ASSQDRYSYEQY
TRBJ2-1	TRBV2	TRBD1	ASSERGWTGAHEQF
TRBJ1-1	TRBV2	TRBD1	ASSGTGGTEAF
TRBJ2-3	TRBV21-1	.	ASSKVSYYGQTLQDTQY
TRBJ1-2	TRBV10-2	.	ASSEDTEGGYT
TRBJ2-7	TRBV28	TRBD2	ASSKPGTRSSYEQY
TRBJ2-7	TRBV4-3	TRBD2	ASSQSLAGDNEQY
TRBJ1-1	TRBV6-5	TRBD1	ASSSLRQGDTEAF
TRBJ2-7	TRBV5-1	.	ASSLDEGEQY
TRBJ2-7	TRBV27	.	ASRYQGQNQVQY
TRBJ2-3	TRBV30	TRBD2	AWARAGTSVTDTQY
TRBJ2-5	TRBV30	.	AWSVRGAETQY
TRBJ2-7	TRBV23-1	TRBD1	ASSRDSYEQY